Listed below are T cell receptor beta chains from one sample, sequenced in a study of OX40 agonist ivuxolimab in advanced cancers. The method was immunoSEQ multiplex PCR; TCRdb's version includes in-frame clones alone and lacks a portion of them. The sample includes 82,000 or so clones, approximately 85% of them seen just once. The source was CD4+ or CD8+ T cells sorted from blood, collected in a trial of the OX40 agonist ivuxolimab. Receptors originate from an adult with an advanced solid tumor such as melanoma, head and neck, liver or kidney cancer. Each CDR3 is given with its conserved first and last residue.

cdr3_length j_call v_call cdr3_aa
13 TRBJ1-1 TRBV19 CAGSDRRNTEAFF
17 TRBJ2-1 TRBV5-1 CASSFGGTGRSYNEQFF
16 TRBJ2-7 TRBV10-2 CASSGLAGDTSYEQYF
15 TRBJ1-2 TRBV5-4 CASSSGQGPNYGYTF
15 TRBJ1-2 TRBV5-1 CASRSEAGRTYGYTF
14 TRBJ2-5 TRBV19 CASSIGGAQETQYF
12 TRBJ1-3 TRBV7-7 CASSPGGNTIYF
15 TRBJ2-3 TRBV9 CASSVYPGDTDTQYF
13 TRBJ1-2 TRBV6-1 CASRTGQIYGYTF
14 TRBJ1-5 TRBV30 CAWSLRDTNQPQHF